These 11 T cell receptor beta chains share one sample of origin, sequenced in a study of blood T cell repertoires in COVID-19 (dated by TCRdb to 2020 to 2021). The protocol used for the library was the immunoSEQ multiplex PCR assay. This immuneACCESS table, as held by TCRdb, lists in-frame sequences with V and J called but not all clones. Of the missing ones, under half trace to an unresolved V gene in checked studies; the others have no known cause. Here the sample has 110,000 or so clones; roughly 82% occur a single time. Around an eighth of the sample lies in the top ten. Sequencing was performed on peripheral blood. These receptors all come from a human donor in a cohort sampled during active COVID-19.

This clone was observed a single time. This sequence joins TRBV6-2 or TRBV6-3 and TRBJ2-3; maybe TRBD2 (5 bases). The length of the CDR3 is 17 residues. Germline V gene data show CDR1 as MNHEY and CDR2 as SVGEGT. The V end lost 0 bases, the J end lost 1 base, and 14 bases lay between the germline ends. The DNA for the CDR3 is TGTGCCAGCAGTTACTCGGGTGGGGAGTGGCGCACAGATACGCAGTATTTT. It is translated as CASSYSGGEWRTDTQYF.

The rearrangement joins TRBV5-1 to TRBJ1-1; tentatively, D is TRBD1 (6 bases). Trimming took off 2 bases at V and 0 bases at J, with 11 bases between the two ends. This CDR3 is 15 amino acids long. Germline CDR1 reads SGHRS; CDR2 reads YFSETQ. CDR3 DNA: TGCGCCAGCAGCTTCCGGGACAATGTGAACACTGAAGCTTTCTTT. Translation: CASSFRDNVNTEAFF.

The DNA for the CDR3 is TGTGCCAGCAGCGCGAGGGACAGGGGGATTTCGGAGACCCAGTACTTC. It translates to CASSARDRGISETQYF. V and J are TRBV7-9 and TRBJ2-5, with TRBD1 matching 11 bases. Germline V gene lookup returns CDR1 SEHNR and CDR2 FQNEAQ (reference sequence). The junction had 10 bases not matched to a gene; V was cut back by 5 bases and J by 5 bases. The CDR3 covers 16 residues.

The chain recombines TRBV5-1 with TRBJ2-1; the match to TRBD1 covers 9 bases. Germline CDR1 is SGHRS and CDR2 is YFSETQ. Trimming took 1 base from V and 3 from J; bases not matched to a gene: 5. The CDR3 contains 16 residues. The CDR3 region has the DNA TGCGCCAGCAGCTTGTCTCTGGACAGGGGCTACAATGAGCAGTTCTTC. It yields the protein CASSLSLDRGYNEQFF.

The chain couples TRBV4-3 to TRBJ1-1; D remains ambiguous. V gave up 4 bases and J gave up 1 base, with 16 bases separating them. Germline-derived CDR1 and CDR2 are LGHNA and YSLEER. The length of the CDR3 is 16 residues. This CDR3 is CASSPRVESENTEAFF. The CDR3 nucleotides read TGCGCCAGCAGCCCCCGAGTCGAGTCTGAGAACACTGAAGCTTTCTTT.

This chain connects TRBV10-1 to TRBJ1-4; 9 nucleotides line up with TRBD1. CDR3 length: 13 residues. Germline CDR1 reads WNHNN; CDR2 reads SYGVQD (reference sequence). The ends lost 10 bases at V and 8 bases at J; junction bases unmatched: 8. The CDR3, as DNA: TGCGCCACTACGGGACAGGGTGGAGAAAAACTGTTTTTT. Translating it yields CATTGQGGEKLFF.

This clone has a count of ten or more. The chain is built from TRBV6-2 or TRBV6-3 and TRBJ1-6; no clear D. The CDR3 has 15 amino acids. Germline CDR1 MNHEY, CDR2 SVGEGT. V lost 6 bases to trimming and J lost 4 bases, with 13 bases between them. The CDR3 protein is CASSHDGGYNSPLHF. DNA of the CDR3: TGTGCCAGCAGCCACGACGGAGGTTATAATTCACCCCTCCACTTT.

V is TRBV2 and J is TRBJ1-6, with D perhaps matching TRBD1 (5 bases). Germline V gene sequence: CDR1 SNHLY, CDR2 FYNNEI. V lost 1 base and J 14 bases, leaving 15 bases between the germline ends. CDR3 size: 14 residues. Written as DNA, the CDR3 is TGTGCCAGCAGTGAAGGGCTGGTCGGGGGGACCCTCCACTTT. Amino acid sequence: CASSEGLVGGTLHF. The full variable domain, its missing parts supplied by reference TRBV2 and TRBJ1-6, is EPEVTQTPSHQVTQMGQEVILRCVPISNHLYFYWYRQILGQKVEFLVSFYNNEISEKSEIFDDQFSVERPDGSNFTLKIRSTKLEDSAMYFCASSEGLVGGTLHFGNGTRLTVT.

This chain connects TRBV27 to TRBJ1-6; D gene uncertain. V lost 7 bases and J lost 7, with 11 bases in between. The length of the CDR3 is 13 residues. From germline, CDR1 is MNHEY and CDR2 SMNVEV (reference sequence). The CDR3 bases are TGTGCCAGCACCCCGGGGTTGAATTCACCCCTCCACTTT. It specifies CASTPGLNSPLHF.

The V gene is TRBV5-1, the J gene TRBJ2-1; a weak D match, TRBD2 (5 bases). The germline CDR1 and CDR2 sequences are SGHRS and YFSETQ. The CDR3 length is 14 residues. V gave up 0 bases and J gave up 5 bases, with 9 bases separating them. This chain's CDR3 is CASSLEVGDNEQFF. The CDR3 bases are TGCGCCAGCAGCTTGGAGGTGGGAGACAATGAGCAGTTCTTC.

The gene calls are TRBV12-3 or TRBV12-4 and TRBJ2-5; 9 bases agree with TRBD2. After removal of 9 bases from V and 2 bases from J, the junction contained 4 bases not matched to a gene. The CDR3 consists of 13 residues. CDR3 in amino acids: CASQTSGQETQYF. Here the CDR3 DNA reads TGTGCCAGTCAGACTAGCGGTCAAGAGACCCAGTACTTC.